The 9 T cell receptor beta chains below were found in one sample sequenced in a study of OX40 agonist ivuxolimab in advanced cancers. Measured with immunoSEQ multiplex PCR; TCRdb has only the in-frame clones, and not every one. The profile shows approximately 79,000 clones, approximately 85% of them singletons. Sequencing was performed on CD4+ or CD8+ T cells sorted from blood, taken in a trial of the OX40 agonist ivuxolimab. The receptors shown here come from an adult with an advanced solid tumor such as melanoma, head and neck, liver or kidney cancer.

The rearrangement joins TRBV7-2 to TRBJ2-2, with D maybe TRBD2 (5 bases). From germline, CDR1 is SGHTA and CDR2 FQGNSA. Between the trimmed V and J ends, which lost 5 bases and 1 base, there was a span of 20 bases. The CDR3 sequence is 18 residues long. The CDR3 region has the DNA TGTGCCAGCAGCCCTCTCCTGCGGGTCCGGGTGAACACCGGGGAGCTGTTTTTT. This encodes CASSPLLRVRVNTGELFF.

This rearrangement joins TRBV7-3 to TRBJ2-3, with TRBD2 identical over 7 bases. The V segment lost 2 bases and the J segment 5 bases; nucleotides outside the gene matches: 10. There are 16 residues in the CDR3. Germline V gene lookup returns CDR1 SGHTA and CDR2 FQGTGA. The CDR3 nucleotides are TGTGCCAGCAGCTTACAGGTGGGAGGGGCAGGAGATACGCAGTATTTT. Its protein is CASSLQVGGAGDTQYF. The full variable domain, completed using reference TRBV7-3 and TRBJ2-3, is GAGVSQTPSNKVTEKGKYVELRCDPISGHTALYWYRQSLGQGPEFLIYFQGTGAADDSGLPNDRFFAVRPEGSVSTLKIQRTERGDSAVYLCASSLQVGGAGDTQYFGPGTRLTVL.

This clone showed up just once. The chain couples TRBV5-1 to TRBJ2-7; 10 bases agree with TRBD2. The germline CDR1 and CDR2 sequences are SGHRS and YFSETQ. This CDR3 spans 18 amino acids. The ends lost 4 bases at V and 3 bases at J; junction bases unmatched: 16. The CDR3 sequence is CASSPQGAASGSLYEQYF. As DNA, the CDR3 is TGCGCCAGCAGCCCGCAGGGGGCGGCTAGCGGGAGCCTCTACGAGCAGTACTTC.

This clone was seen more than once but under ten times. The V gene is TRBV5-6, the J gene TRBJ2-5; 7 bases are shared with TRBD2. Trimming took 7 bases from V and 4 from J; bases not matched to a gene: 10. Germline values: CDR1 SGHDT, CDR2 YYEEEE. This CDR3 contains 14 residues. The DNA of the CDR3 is TGTGCCAGCGGGAGTTCTTGGGGGGGAGAGACCCAGTACTTC. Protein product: CASGSSWGGETQYF.

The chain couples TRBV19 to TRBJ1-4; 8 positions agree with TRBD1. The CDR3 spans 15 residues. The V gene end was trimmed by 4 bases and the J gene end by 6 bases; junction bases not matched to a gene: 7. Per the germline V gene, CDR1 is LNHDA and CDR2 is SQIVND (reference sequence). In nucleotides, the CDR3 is TGTGCCAGTAGTACATCCAGGGGGCGAGATGAAAAACTGTTTTTT. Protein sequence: CASSTSRGRDEKLFF.

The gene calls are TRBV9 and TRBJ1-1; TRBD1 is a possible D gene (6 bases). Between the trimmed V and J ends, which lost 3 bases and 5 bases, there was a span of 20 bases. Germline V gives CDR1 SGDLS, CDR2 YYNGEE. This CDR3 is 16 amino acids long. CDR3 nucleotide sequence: TGTGCCAGCAGCGCATATACAGGGAATATTATGACTGAAGCTTTCTTT. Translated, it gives CASSAYTGNIMTEAFF. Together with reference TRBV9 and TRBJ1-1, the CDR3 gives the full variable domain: DSGVTQTPKHLITATGQRVTLRCSPRSGDLSVYWYQQSLDQGLQFLIQYYNGEERAKGNILERFSAQQFPDLHSELNLSSLELGDSALYFCASSAYTGNIMTEAFFGQGTRLTVV.

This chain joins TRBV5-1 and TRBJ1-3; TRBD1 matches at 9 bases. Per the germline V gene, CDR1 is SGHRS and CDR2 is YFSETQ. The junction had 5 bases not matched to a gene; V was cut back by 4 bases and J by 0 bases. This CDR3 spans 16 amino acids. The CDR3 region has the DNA TGCGCCAGCAGCCTCCTGACAGGGGGCTCTGGAAACACCATATATTTT. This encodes CASSLLTGGSGNTIYF.

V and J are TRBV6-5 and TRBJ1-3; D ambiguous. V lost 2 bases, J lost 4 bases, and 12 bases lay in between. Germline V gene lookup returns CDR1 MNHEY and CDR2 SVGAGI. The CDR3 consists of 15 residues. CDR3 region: CASSYDWGEGNTIYF. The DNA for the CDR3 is TGTGCCAGCAGTTACGACTGGGGAGAAGGAAACACCATATATTTT.

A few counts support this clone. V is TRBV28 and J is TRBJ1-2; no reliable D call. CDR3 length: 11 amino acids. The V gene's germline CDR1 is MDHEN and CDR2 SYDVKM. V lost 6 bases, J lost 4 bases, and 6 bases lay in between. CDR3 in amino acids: CASRAPYGYTF. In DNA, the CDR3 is TGTGCCAGCAGGGCCCCCTATGGCTACACCTTC.